This is a list of T cell receptor beta chains from one sample in a study of naive and memory T cell subsets. TCRdb reprocessed the UMI-ligation and nested PCR reads via MiXCR and lists one record per CDR3 protein. Seen here are around 140,000 distinct CDR3 sequences, about 20% observed once, and the top ten hold roughly 0.63%. The specimen was naive CD8+ T cells from blood. The receptors stem from a human donor in good health. CDR3s leave out the opening cysteine and the closing phenylalanine or tryptophan.

CDR3: ASSLGTGGTEAF; J: TRBJ1-1; V: TRBV27
CDR3: ASSLHNEQF; J: TRBJ2-1; V: TRBV28
CDR3: ASSLFANQETQY; J: TRBJ2-5; V: TRBV27
CDR3: ASSLGFGTGGPLMNTEAF; J: TRBJ1-1; V: TRBV28
CDR3: ASSLNRVGYT; J: TRBJ1-2; V: TRBV12-3/TRBV12-4
CDR3: ASSWHPGTGDTDTQY; J: TRBJ2-3; V: TRBV6-5
CDR3: ASTILEGQTYEQY; J: TRBJ2-7; V: TRBV28
CDR3: ASSPVGGANIQY; J: TRBJ2-4; V: TRBV6-2/TRBV6-3
CDR3: ASSFRGERTEAF; J: TRBJ1-1; V: TRBV5-1
CDR3: ASSQDRALFFEQY; J: TRBJ2-7; V: TRBV4-3
CDR3: ASSLLLDLDTQY; J: TRBJ2-3; V: TRBV5-4
CDR3: SVLPGWGNEQF; J: TRBJ2-1; V: TRBV29-1
CDR3: ASSGWTGGNQPQH; J: TRBJ1-5; V: TRBV2
CDR3: ASRPYTGRGNEQF; J: TRBJ2-1; V: TRBV4-1
CDR3: ASSLDLETQY; J: TRBJ2-5; V: TRBV11-2
CDR3: ASSLISNVPAEQY; J: TRBJ2-7; V: TRBV7-2
CDR3: ASSSSERTGLAGANVLT; J: TRBJ2-6; V: TRBV7-9
CDR3: SARGTGNTYEQY; J: TRBJ2-7; V: TRBV20-1
CDR3: ASSLGVWQGAGQPQH; J: TRBJ1-5; V: TRBV11-2
CDR3: ASSLEYPSGSPDTQY; J: TRBJ2-3; V: TRBV11-2
CDR3: ASSVGSGAPYNEQF; J: TRBJ2-1; V: TRBV6-5
CDR3: ASSQDGFLAGGDEQY; J: TRBJ2-7; V: TRBV4-2
CDR3: ASSFQGAHYEQY; J: TRBJ2-7; V: TRBV28
CDR3: ASSPSWEGHNEQF; J: TRBJ2-1; V: TRBV7-8
CDR3: ASSLSAGTYNEQF; J: TRBJ2-1; V: TRBV27
CDR3: SVIQGTGNTIY; J: TRBJ1-3; V: TRBV29-1
CDR3: ASSAGLEGGEQF; J: TRBJ2-1; V: TRBV7-9
CDR3: ASSMADKGYEQY; J: TRBJ2-7; V: TRBV19
CDR3: ASSFPTGGSYEQY; J: TRBJ2-7; V: TRBV28
CDR3: ATEGDNEQF; J: TRBJ2-1; V: TRBV24-1
CDR3: ASSYSPGGEQY; J: TRBJ2-7; V: TRBV6-5
CDR3: ASSRRRNEQF; J: TRBJ2-1; V: TRBV6-2/TRBV6-3
CDR3: ASTSNRGNEQF; J: TRBJ2-1; V: TRBV28
CDR3: ASSQHVELRGGYEQY; J: TRBJ2-7; V: TRBV28
CDR3: ASSPGPLNREKLF; J: TRBJ1-4; V: TRBV7-2
CDR3: ASSLEQGSEKLF; J: TRBJ1-4; V: TRBV27
CDR3: SVEYKSEFSYNEQF; J: TRBJ2-1; V: TRBV29-1
CDR3: ASTPPGVYEQY; J: TRBJ2-7; V: TRBV6-2/TRBV6-3
CDR3: ASSFQGGRETQY; J: TRBJ2-5; V: TRBV5-4
CDR3: SARARATSTDTQY; J: TRBJ2-3; V: TRBV20-1
CDR3: ATSSRQRGPERF; J: TRBJ2-1; V: TRBV15
CDR3: ASSFGVEQF; J: TRBJ2-1; V: TRBV28
CDR3: ASSLYRGTGYEQY; J: TRBJ2-7; V: TRBV28
CDR3: ASSKDSGTTYEQY; J: TRBJ2-7; V: TRBV6-6
CDR3: ASSLEVGGIAEANTGELF; J: TRBJ2-2; V: TRBV11-1
CDR3: ASSQDLGDGYEQY; J: TRBJ2-7; V: TRBV3-1
CDR3: ASSLYEEDEQY; J: TRBJ2-7; V: TRBV28
CDR3: ASSYNENYGYT; J: TRBJ1-2; V: TRBV6-2/TRBV6-3
CDR3: ASSPVRDRDSYEQY; J: TRBJ2-7; V: TRBV28